The TCR beta chain described here comes from a study of blood T cell repertoires in COVID-19 (dated by TCRdb to about 2020). Regarding the complete study: Samples from collaborators originated in the United States, Italy and Spain and spanned both the acute and convalescent phases of COVID-19. The material from the prospective study consisted of cDNA or gDNA derived from T cells, B-cell-depleted T cells, or PBMCs. Subjects who had been exposed to COVID-19, were actively infected with it, or had recovered from it provided the deeply sampled blood TCRbeta repertoires that made up the dataset. The repertoires were made available in a free public database intended to serve as a resource for research on the immune response to SARS-CoV-2. Samples were obtained from the ongoing ImmuneRACE study (first 160 participants) and from over a thousand subjects provided by 6 global collaborators. The sample metadata nearly always contained a de-identified subject ID, COVID-19 status, age in years and sex. HLA class I and class II types, where available, came from metadata supplied by the sample provider rather than from assay-based typing.

With respect to this clone: Its specific antigen is unknown. Within one base of it there is no much larger clone, and no base qualities were kept.

CDR1 is given as MNHEY and CDR2 as SMNVEV, both from the germline V gene (reference sequence). Including cysteine and phenylalanine, the CDR3 has 13 amino acids. The entry retains the CDR3 DNA only, 39 bases that are in frame from base 1. At the junction V is shortened by 6 bases and J by 7 bases, with 16 bases in between. The immunoSEQ Assay, a bias-controlled multiplex PCR, was used to amplify TCRbeta CDR3 regions from genomic DNA. Regarding the original processing steps: Nucleated cell counts per sample were estimated from amplification of reference gene primers within the assay. Sequence reads were collapsed and filtered to measure the absolute abundance of every unique TCRbeta CDR3 rearrangement. Productive Simpson clonality was computed per sample as the square root of Simpson's diversity index over productive rearrangements. The source is immuneACCESS, and TCRdb retained only in-frame sequences with V and J called. Part of the clones is not carried over; for the studies checked, unresolved V genes explain less than half of this, and the remainder is unexplained. V and J calls plus clone size are reproduced from that table; the DNA served to infer D and trimming. In this sample the table shows about 250,000 clones, approximately 90% of which occur a single time. In total, the top ten clones hold around 3% of the sample.

Whole blood was collected in K2EDTA tubes by collaborating institutions according to the institutions' own protocols. Collaborator samples were shipped for TCRbeta analysis as frozen whole blood, isolated PBMCs, or DNA extracted from either sample type. Summary of the overall study and its limitations: How much clinical and demographic metadata was included differed by source and by participant, and the metadata was provided uncurated.

The sequenced sample was peripheral blood. The receptor comes from a man aged 18 to 30 with active or convalescent COVID-19. This chain is built from TRBV27 and TRBJ2-7; D gene: possibly TRBD2, on 6 matching bases. Read as DNA, the sequence is TGTGCCAGCAGCCCCATGGGGGGTTGGGAGCAGTACTTC. Translated, this is CASSPMGGWEQYF.